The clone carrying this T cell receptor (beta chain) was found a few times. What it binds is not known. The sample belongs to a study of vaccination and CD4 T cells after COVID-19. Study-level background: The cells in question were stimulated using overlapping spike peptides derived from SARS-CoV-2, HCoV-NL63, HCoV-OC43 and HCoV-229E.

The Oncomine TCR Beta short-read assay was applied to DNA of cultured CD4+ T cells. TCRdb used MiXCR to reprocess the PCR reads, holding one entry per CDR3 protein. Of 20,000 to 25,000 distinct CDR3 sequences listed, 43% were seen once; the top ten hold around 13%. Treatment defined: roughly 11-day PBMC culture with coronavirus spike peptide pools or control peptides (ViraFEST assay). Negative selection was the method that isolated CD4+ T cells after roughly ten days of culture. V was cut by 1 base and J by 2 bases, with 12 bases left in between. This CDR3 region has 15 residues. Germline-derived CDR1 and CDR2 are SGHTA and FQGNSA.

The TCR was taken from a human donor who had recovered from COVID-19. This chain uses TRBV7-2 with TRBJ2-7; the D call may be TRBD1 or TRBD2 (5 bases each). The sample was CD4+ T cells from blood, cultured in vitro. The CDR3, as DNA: TGTGCCAGCAGCTTAGGGGGCCAGGGAGCCTACGAGCAGTACTTC. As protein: CASSLGGQGAYEQYF.